The sequence of this T cell receptor (beta chain) was determined in a study of blood T cell repertoires in COVID-19. Study-wide background: COVID-19 samples, acute and convalescent, were from the United States, Italy and Spain.

It was during active infection that Seattle patients were enrolled and then longitudinally followed. The CDR3 is 15 amino acids. Clones were sequenced by immunoSEQ multiplex PCR, and TCRdb holds only the in-frame ones, with some missing. The table records 430,000 or so clones, roughly 90% of them present only once. V is TRBV21-1 and J is TRBJ1-2; no check of the table's D call, TRBD1, against the DNA was made. TRBV21-1 is an annotated pseudogene. What was sequenced was peripheral blood. This clonotype was obtained from a man aged 18 to 30 with COVID-19, enrolled during active disease. The CDR3 here is CASSTWDRVIYGYTF. The CDR3 DNA reads as TGTGCCAGCAGCACCTGGGACAGGGTAATCTATGGCTACACCTTC.